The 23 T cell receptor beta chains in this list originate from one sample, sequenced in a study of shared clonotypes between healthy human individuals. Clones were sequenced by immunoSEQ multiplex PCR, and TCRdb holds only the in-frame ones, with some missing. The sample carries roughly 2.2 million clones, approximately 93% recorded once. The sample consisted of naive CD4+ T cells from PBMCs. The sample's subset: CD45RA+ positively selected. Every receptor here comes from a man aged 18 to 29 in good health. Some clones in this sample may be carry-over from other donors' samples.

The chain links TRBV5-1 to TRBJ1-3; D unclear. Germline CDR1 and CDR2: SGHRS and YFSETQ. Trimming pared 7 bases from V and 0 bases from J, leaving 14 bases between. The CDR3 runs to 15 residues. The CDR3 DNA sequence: TGCGCCAGCGCTGAGACCAGGCACTCTGGAAACACCATATATTTT. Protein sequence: CASAETRHSGNTIYF.

The CDR3, as DNA: TGCGCCAGCAGCCAGCTAGCGGGAGGGAACAATGAGCAGTTCTTC. Protein: CASSQLAGGNNEQFF. This rearrangement joins TRBV4-1 to TRBJ2-1; 12 nucleotides agree with TRBD2. CDR3 length equals 15 residues. With 3 bases clipped from V and 5 bases from J, the junction kept 2 bases outside the gene matches. The germline gives CDR1 MGHRA, CDR2 YSYEKL.

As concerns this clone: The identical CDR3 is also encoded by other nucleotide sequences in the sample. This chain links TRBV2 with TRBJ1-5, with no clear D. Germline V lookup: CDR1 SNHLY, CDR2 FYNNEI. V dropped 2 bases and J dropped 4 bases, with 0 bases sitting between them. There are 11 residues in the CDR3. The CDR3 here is CASSENQPQHF. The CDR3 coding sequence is TGTGCCAGCAGTGAAAATCAGCCCCAGCATTTT.

The CDR3 loop reads CASSVDGSGGELFF. The CDR3 bases are TGTGCCAGCAGCGTTGACGGGAGTGGCGGGGAGCTGTTTTTT. The rearrangement uses TRBV9 and TRBJ2-2; D possibly corresponds to TRBD2 (6 bases). There are 14 residues in the CDR3. Germline V gene data show CDR1 as SGDLS and CDR2 as YYNGEE. V gave up 2 bases and J gave up 7 bases, with 12 bases separating them.

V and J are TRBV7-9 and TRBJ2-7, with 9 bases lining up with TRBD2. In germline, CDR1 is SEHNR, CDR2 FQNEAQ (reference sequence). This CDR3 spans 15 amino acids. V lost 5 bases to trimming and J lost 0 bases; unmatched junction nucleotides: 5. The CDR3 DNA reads TGTGCCAGCAGCCCGCTTAGCGGGAGCTCCTACGAGCAGTACTTC. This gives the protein CASSPLSGSSYEQYF. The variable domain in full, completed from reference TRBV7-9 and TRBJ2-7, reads DTGVSQNPRHKITKRGQNVTFRCDPISEHNRLYWYRQTLGQGPEFLTYFQNEAQLEKSRLLSDRFSAERPKGSFSTLEIQRTEQGDSAMYLCASSPLSGSSYEQYFGPGTRLTVT.

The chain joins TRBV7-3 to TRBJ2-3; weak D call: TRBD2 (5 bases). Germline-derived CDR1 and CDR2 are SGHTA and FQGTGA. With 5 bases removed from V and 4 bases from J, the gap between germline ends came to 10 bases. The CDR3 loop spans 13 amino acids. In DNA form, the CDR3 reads TGTGCCAGCAGCCGGACTGGCCCAGATACGCAGTATTTT. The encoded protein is CASSRTGPDTQYF.

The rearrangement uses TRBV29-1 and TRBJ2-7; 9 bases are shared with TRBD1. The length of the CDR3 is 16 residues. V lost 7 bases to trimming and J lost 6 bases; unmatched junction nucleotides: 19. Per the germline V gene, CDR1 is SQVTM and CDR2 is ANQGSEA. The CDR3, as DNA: TGCAGCGCGGGGGACAGGGCAAATCCTATCTTGGGCGAGCAGTACTTC. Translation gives CSAGDRANPILGEQYF.

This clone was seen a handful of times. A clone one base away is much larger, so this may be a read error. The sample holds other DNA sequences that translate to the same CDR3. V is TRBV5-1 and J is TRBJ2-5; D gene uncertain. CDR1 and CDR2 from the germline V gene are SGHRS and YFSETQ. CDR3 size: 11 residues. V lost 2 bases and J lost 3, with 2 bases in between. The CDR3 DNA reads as TGCGCCAGCAGCTTCGAAGAGACCCAGTACTTC. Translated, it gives CASSFEETQYF.

As DNA, the CDR3 is TGTGCCAGCAGCGTAGTGGCGGGACCCGGGGAGCTGTTTTTT. Translating it yields CASSVVAGPGELFF. V and J are TRBV9 and TRBJ2-2, with TRBD2 as a possible D gene (6 bases). Germline values: CDR1 SGDLS, CDR2 YYNGEE. The CDR3 length is 14 residues. The ends were cut back, 0 bases at V and 6 bases at J, with 9 bases in the middle.

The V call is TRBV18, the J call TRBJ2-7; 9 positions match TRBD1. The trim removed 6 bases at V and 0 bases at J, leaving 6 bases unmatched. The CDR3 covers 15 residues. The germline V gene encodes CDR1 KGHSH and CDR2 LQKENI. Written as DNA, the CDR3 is TGTGCCAGCTCCCGGGACAGGGCAAGCTCCTACGAGCAGTACTTC. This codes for CASSRDRASSYEQYF.

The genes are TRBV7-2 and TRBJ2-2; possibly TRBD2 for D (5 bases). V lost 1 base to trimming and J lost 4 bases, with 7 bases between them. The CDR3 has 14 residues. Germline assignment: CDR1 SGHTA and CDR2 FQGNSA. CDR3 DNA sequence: TGTGCCAGCAGCTTAGGAGCGGTCACCGGGGAGCTGTTTTTT. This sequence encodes CASSLGAVTGELFF.

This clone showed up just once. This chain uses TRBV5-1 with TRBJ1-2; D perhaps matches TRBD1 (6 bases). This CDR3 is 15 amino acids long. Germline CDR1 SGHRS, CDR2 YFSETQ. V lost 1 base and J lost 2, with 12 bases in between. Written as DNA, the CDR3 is TGCGCCAGCAGCTTGAGTGCAGGGGAAAACTATGGCTACACCTTC. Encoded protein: CASSLSAGENYGYTF.

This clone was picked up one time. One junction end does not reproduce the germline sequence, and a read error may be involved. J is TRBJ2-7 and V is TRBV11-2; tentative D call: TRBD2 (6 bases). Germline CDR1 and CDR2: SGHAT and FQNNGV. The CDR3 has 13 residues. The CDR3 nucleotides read TGTGCCAGCAGCTTAGATCGTTTCTCCGCGGGGCACTTC. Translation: CASSLDRFSAGHF.

The CDR3 region is CASTSQAIYNEQFF. CDR3 coding DNA: TGTGCCAGCACCTCACAGGCGATCTACAATGAGCAGTTCTTC. This chain connects TRBV6-1 to TRBJ2-1; perhaps TRBD1 as D (5 bases). From germline, CDR1 is MNHNS and CDR2 SASEGT. The CDR3 is 14 amino acids. Trimming took off 7 bases at V and 3 bases at J, with 13 bases between the two ends.

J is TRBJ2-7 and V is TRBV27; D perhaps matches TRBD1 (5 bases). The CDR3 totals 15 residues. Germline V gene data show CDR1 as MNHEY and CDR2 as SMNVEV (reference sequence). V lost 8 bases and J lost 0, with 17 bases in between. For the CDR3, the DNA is TGTGCCAGCTCCTCTTACGGGCAGGGCTCCTACGAGCAGTACTTC. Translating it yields CASSSYGQGSYEQYF.

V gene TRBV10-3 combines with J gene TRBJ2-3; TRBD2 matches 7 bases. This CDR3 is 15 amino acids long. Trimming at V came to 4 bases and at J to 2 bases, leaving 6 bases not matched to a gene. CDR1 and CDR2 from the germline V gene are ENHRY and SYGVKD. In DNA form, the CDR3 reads TGTGCCATCAGTGGACCAGCGGGAAACACAGATACGCAGTATTTT. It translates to CAISGPAGNTDTQYF.

The CDR3 spells CAISNGLAGGNEQFF. The CDR3 region has the DNA TGTGCCATCAGTAACGGACTAGCGGGAGGAAATGAGCAGTTCTTC. The chain joins TRBV10-3 to TRBJ2-1; TRBD2 aligns across 14 bases. Trimming took 5 bases from V and 7 from J; bases not matched to a gene: 4. The CDR3 has 15 amino acids. CDR1 is ENHRY and CDR2 is SYGVKD in the germline V gene.

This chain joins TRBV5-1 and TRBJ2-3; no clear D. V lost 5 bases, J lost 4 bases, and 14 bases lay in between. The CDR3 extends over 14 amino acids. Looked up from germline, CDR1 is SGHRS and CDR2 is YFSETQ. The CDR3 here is CASRSGALADTQYF. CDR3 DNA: TGCGCCAGCAGGTCAGGAGCCCTGGCAGATACGCAGTATTTT.

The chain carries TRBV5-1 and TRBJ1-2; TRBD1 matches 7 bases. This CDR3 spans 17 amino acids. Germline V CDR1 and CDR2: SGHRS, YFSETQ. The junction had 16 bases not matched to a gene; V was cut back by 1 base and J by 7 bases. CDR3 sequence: CASSLSNPWQGEGGYTF. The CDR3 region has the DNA TGCGCCAGCAGCTTGTCTAATCCGTGGCAGGGGGAGGGTGGCTACACCTTC.

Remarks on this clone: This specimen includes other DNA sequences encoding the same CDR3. The CDR3 here is CASRRDSQETQYF. The CDR3 region has the DNA TGTGCTAGCCGAAGGGACAGCCAAGAGACCCAGTACTTC. The chain combines TRBV6-6 with TRBJ2-5; 7 bases line up with TRBD1. The CDR3 covers 13 residues. Germline V gene lookup returns CDR1 MNHNY and CDR2 SVGAGI (reference sequence).

The CDR3 coding sequence is TGCGCCAGCTTCGGGGCGCTGGACACCGGGGAGCTGTTTTTT. Amino acid sequence: CASFGALDTGELFF. V is TRBV5-1 and J is TRBJ2-2; D tentatively reads TRBD1 or TRBD2 (5 bases each). V gave up 7 bases and J gave up 3 bases, with 13 bases separating them. Germline values: CDR1 SGHRS, CDR2 YFSETQ. The CDR3 has 14 residues.

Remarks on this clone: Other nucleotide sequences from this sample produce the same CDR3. The chain's CDR3 is CASSPGLGNQPQHF. CDR3 coding DNA: TGCGCCAGCAGCCCCGGACTTGGGAATCAGCCCCAGCATTTT. The chain links TRBV5-1 to TRBJ1-5; no firm D call. Germline values: CDR1 SGHRS, CDR2 YFSETQ. The V end was cut by 4 bases, the J end by 4 bases, with 12 bases between. The length of the CDR3 is 14 residues.

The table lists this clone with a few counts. The CDR3 region is CAISGARVTEAFF. CDR3 in DNA: TGTGCCATCAGTGGGGCCAGGGTAACTGAAGCTTTCTTT. The rearrangement joins TRBV10-3 to TRBJ1-1; tentatively, D is TRBD1 (5 bases). V lost 4 bases and J 5 bases, leaving 11 bases between the germline ends. Germline CDR1 reads ENHRY; CDR2 reads SYGVKD. This CDR3 spans 13 amino acids.